This entry is about one T cell receptor (beta chain). The antigen remains unidentified. The data stem from a study of T cells in Graves' hyperthyroidism and ophthalmopathy. Study-level findings and limits: By a 13 V-J model, ophthalmopathy was set apart from stable hyperthyroidism. Median prediction lead before ophthalmopathy onset was about 6.3 months with the model.

Germline V gives CDR1 SGHDN, CDR2 FVKESK. The CDR3 spans 14 residues. Trimming took off 1 base at V and 2 bases at J, with 7 bases between the two ends. Newly diagnosed patients aged 18 to 65 had hyperthyroidism of under 2 months' duration. When hyperthyroidism was first diagnosed, the blood sample was taken, preceding any ophthalmopathy symptoms. It was RNA transcripts that yielded the amplified TCR beta CDR3 regions. In the first-round RT-PCR of the TCR CDR3, the HTBI primer set was used. TCRdb re-called the multiplex PCR reads through MiXCR, storing one row per CDR3 protein. Of 550,000 to 650,000 distinct CDR3 sequences listed, around 14% are singletons.

The rearrangement links TRBV14 to TRBJ2-3; D is unclear. This TCR was sampled from a young woman with Graves' hyperthyroidism that later progressed to Graves' ophthalmopathy. The sample consisted of blood. The CDR3 loop is CASSQADPTDTQYF. CDR3 DNA sequence: TGTGCCAGCAGCCAAGCTGACCCCACAGATACGCAGTATTTT.